This TCR beta chain was sequenced during a study of siplizumab effects on memory and regulatory T cells (dated by TCRdb to the late 2010s). In terms of the full investigation: The study examined how the anti-CD2 antibody siplizumab affects alloreactive T-cell subsets in allogeneic mixed lymphocyte reactions built from human PBMCs. Study-wide findings and limitations: About 75-95% of proliferating CD4+ or CD8+ clones could not be given a naive or memory phenotype. The suppressive function of proliferating Tregs from siplizumab cultures was not functionally confirmed. Among mappable alloreactive CD4+ clones, the Treg-derived fraction averaged approximately 69% with siplizumab versus around 27% in control reactions. Because sequences at frequencies below about 10^-5 were poorly captured, only a minor fraction of alloreactive clones could be mapped back to unstimulated subsets. Unstimulated naive T cells appeared to be more diverse than memory T cells, and naive cells seemed to make a substantial contribution to the alloresponse. The cumulative frequency of alloreactive sequences traceable to unstimulated CD4+ memory T cells was significantly reduced by siplizumab.

Library prep was done by the immunoSEQ multiplex PCR assay. Each sample had some 10^5 TCR templates assayed by the deep sequencing platform. Genomic DNA extracted from sorted T cells was the material used for TCRbeta CDR3 sequencing. The paper's data handling went like this. The R programming language was used for clonal analysis of the TCRbeta CDR3 data. Unstimulated samples were compared with post-reaction CFSE-low samples to define alloreactive CD4+ and CD8+ clones. Regulatory or non-regulatory origin was assigned to alloreactive CD4+ clones by matching of sequences to sorted unstimulated Treg and non-Treg repertoires. As stored in TCRdb, this immuneACCESS dataset retains in-frame rearrangements with V and J assigned. A fraction of the clones does not appear; measured against another copy, unresolved V genes explain less than half of the discrepancy, and the remainder lacks a known reason. V and J calls and clone size are as listed in that table; D and trimming were resolved from the DNA. Across this sample there are roughly 50,000 clones, with roughly 90% seen only once. The ten largest clones take up around 0.3% of the sample.

A note on this clone: Its binding antigen is unknown. Base qualities are not recorded, but no much larger clone differs from it by a single base.

From the germline V gene (reference sequence), CDR1 is SGHNT and CDR2 is YYREEE. At the junction V is shortened by 6 bases and J by 5 bases, with 8 bases in between. The CDR3 runs 12 amino acids, cysteine and phenylalanine included. Of the read, only the CDR3 DNA is kept; its 36 bases are in frame from base 1. Unstimulated CD4+ memory cells were also sequenced in three donor pairs, together with CD4+ naive, CD8+ TEMRA, CD8+ naive and CD8+ effector memory subsets. Sorted unstimulated T cells, along with proliferating T cells recovered from mixed lymphocyte reactions, underwent TCRbeta CDR3 sequencing. Fresh whole blood from approximately 10 HLA-typed healthy donors was used to isolate PBMCs.

The chain couples TRBV5-4 to TRBJ1-4; no D gene can be assigned with confidence. This clonotype originated in a human donor in good health. The sequencing sample was made of naive CD8+ T cells sorted from blood. In light of the paper, this sample's cell subset or site label describes: unstimulated naive T cells. The nucleotide sequence is TGTGCCAGCATGGGCTTAAATGAAAAACTGTTTTTT. Translated, it gives CASMGLNEKLFF.